This T cell receptor beta chain comes out of a study of T cell changes during pregnancy in multiple sclerosis. The CDR3 totals 12 residues. CDR1 LNHDA and CDR2 SQIVND come from the germline V gene (reference sequence). Trimming shortened V by 3 bases and J by 7 bases, and 7 bases separated the two germline ends. Sequenced by immunoSEQ multiplex PCR; TCRdb stores in-frame clones only, minus some. This table has some 30,000 clones, about 89% appearing once. Material: CD8+ T cells from peripheral blood mononuclear cells, obtained in the second trimester of pregnancy. The TCR originated in a female donor with multiple sclerosis, enrolled in a pregnancy study. The chain couples TRBV19 to TRBJ2-1, with D perhaps matching TRBD2 (5 bases). Here the CDR3 reads CASSITGNEQFF. The CDR3 nucleotides read TGTGCCAGTAGTATTACGGGGAATGAGCAGTTCTTC.